This T cell receptor beta chain is from a study of shared clonotypes between healthy human individuals. Study in general: Each donor's CD4 naive and CD4 memory cells filled three plates apiece, CD8 naive two, and CD8 memory one.

Findings and caveats of the study: Of the naive CD4 clonotypes, approximately 5% were shared across several donors.

Unmatched junction bases numbered 4, after V lost 5 bases and J lost 7 bases. The CDR3 spans 12 residues. Germline V CDR1 and CDR2: SGHAT, FQNNGV. Details on this clone: Its cognate antigen is unknown.

This table comes from immunoSEQ multiplex PCR, and its TCRdb copy is limited to in-frame clones, with some not included. Of hundreds of thousands of clones in the sample, more than 95% are singletons; the top ten hold around 0.057%. The chain carries TRBV11-2 and TRBJ2-7; 8 nucleotides line up with TRBD2. The source of this sequence is a woman aged 30 to 39 in good health. The source material was naive CD4+ T cells sorted from blood. Documented subset: CD45RA+ positively selected. This chain's CDR3 is CASSPIAGEQYF. The CDR3 nucleotides read TGTGCCAGCAGCCCCATAGCGGGAGAGCAGTACTTC.